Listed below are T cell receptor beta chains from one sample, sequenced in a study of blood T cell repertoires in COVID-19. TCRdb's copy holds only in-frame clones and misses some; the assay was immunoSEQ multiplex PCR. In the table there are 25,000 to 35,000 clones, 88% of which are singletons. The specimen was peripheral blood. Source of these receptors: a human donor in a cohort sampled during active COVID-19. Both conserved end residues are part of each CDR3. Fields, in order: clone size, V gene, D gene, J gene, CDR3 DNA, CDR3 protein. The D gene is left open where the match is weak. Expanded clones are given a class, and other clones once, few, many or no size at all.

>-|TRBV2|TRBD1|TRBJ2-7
TGTGCCAGCGCCCGAGGGGGCAAGCAGTACTTC
CASARGGKQYF
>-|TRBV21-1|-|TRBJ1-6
TGTGCCAGCAGCAAGCCGGAAGAGGGTTTTAGTTCCTATAATTCACCCCTCCACTTT
CASSKPEEGFSSYNSPLHF
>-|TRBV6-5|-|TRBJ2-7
TGTGCCAGCAGTTACTCGTCGGGGGAGCAGTACTTC
CASSYSSGEQYF
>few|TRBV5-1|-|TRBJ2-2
TGCGCCAGCAGCCCCAGACTGGATAATACCGGGGAGCTGTTTTTT
CASSPRLDNTGELFF
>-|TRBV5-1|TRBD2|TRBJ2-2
TGCGCCAGCAGCCAAGGTAGCGGGGCGAACACCGGGGAGCTGTTTTTT
CASSQGSGANTGELFF
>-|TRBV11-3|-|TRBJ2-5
TGTGCCAGCAGCCACAGATTAGAAGAGACCCAGTACTTC
CASSHRLEETQYF
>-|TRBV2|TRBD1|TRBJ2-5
TGTGCCAGCAGTCCAGGGACAGGGCTAATAGAGACCCAGTACTTC
CASSPGTGLIETQYF
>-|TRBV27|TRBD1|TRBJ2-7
TGTGCCAGCAGTTTAGTGGTAACATGGGACAGGGGGCTAGGGGAGCAGTACTTC
CASSLVVTWDRGLGEQYF
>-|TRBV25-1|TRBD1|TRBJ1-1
TGTGCCAGCAGTGAAGCTGGGACAGGGGATCGTACTGAAGCTTTCTTT
CASSEAGTGDRTEAFF
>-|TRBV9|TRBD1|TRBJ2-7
TGTGCCAGCAGCGTAGCTTGGACAGGGGTTGGCGAGCAGTACTTC
CASSVAWTGVGEQYF
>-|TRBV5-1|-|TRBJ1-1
TGCGCCAGCAGCCCGGAGCGGGGAGACACTGAAGCTTTCTTT
CASSPERGDTEAFF
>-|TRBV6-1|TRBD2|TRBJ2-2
TGTGCCAGCAGTGAAAGGTTGGCGGGGGGCTACACCGGGGAGCTGTTTTTT
CASSERLAGGYTGELFF
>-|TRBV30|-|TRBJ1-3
TGTGCCTGGTCTTACAGCTCTGGAAACACCATATATTTT
CAWSYSSGNTIYF
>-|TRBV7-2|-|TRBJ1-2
TGTGCCAGCAGACCCATCGGGTCCCTTTTTGGCTACACCTTC
CASRPIGSLFGYTF
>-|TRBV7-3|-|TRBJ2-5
TGTGCCAGCAGCGCCCAGGGGGGCAATGGGGAGACCCAGTACTTC
CASSAQGGNGETQYF
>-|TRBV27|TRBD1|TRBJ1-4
TGTGCCAGCAGCCTCAAACAGGGGGCTGGGGCAACTAATGAAAAACTGTTTTTT
CASSLKQGAGATNEKLFF
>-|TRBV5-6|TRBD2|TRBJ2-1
TGTGCCAGCAGCTTATGGCTAGCGGGGGGAAATGAGCAGTTCTTC
CASSLWLAGGNEQFF
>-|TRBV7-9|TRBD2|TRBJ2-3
TGTGCCAGCAGCCCAGGGATGGCGGGGGTCAGCACAGATACGCAGTATTTT
CASSPGMAGVSTDTQYF
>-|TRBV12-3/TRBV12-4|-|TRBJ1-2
TGTGCCAGCAGTTCAGGGATATACTATGGCTACACCTTC
CASSSGIYYGYTF
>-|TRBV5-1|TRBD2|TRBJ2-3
TGCGCCAGCAGCTTGGTGGTAGCGGGGGGTACAGATACGCAGTATTTT
CASSLVVAGGTDTQYF
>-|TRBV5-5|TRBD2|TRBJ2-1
TGTGCCAGCAGCCGAAGGACTAGCGGGGGGACCCCTAATGAGCAGTTCTTC
CASSRRTSGGTPNEQFF
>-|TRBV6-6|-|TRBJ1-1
TGTGCCAGCAGTTACTCTTATCCGGGCACTGAAGCTTTCTTT
CASSYSYPGTEAFF
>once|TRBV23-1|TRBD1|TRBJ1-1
TGCGCCAGCAGCATCTACGGGGCAGGGGGCCATGACACTGAAGCTTTCTTT
CASSIYGAGGHDTEAFF
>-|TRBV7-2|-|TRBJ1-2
TGTGCCAGCAGCTTAGATGGCGCTCGGGATGCCTATGGCTACACCTTC
CASSLDGARDAYGYTF
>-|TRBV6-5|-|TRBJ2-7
TGTGCCAGCAGTTACTCGGACAGACAGTACGAGCAGTACTTC
CASSYSDRQYEQYF
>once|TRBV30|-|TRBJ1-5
TGTGCCTGGAGTGTACGGGGTAGCAATCAGCCCCAGCATTTT
CAWSVRGSNQPQHF
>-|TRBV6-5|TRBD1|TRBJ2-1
TGTGCCAGCAGTCAGCGACAGGGGGCCTACAATGAGCAGTTCTTC
CASSQRQGAYNEQFF
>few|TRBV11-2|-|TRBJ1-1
TGTGCCAGCAGCTTCTCACAGGGGAACACTGAAGCTTTCTTT
CASSFSQGNTEAFF
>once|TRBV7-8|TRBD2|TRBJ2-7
TGTGCCAGCAGCTGGGGACTAGCGGGGGGACGGGGCGAGCAGTACTTC
CASSWGLAGGRGEQYF